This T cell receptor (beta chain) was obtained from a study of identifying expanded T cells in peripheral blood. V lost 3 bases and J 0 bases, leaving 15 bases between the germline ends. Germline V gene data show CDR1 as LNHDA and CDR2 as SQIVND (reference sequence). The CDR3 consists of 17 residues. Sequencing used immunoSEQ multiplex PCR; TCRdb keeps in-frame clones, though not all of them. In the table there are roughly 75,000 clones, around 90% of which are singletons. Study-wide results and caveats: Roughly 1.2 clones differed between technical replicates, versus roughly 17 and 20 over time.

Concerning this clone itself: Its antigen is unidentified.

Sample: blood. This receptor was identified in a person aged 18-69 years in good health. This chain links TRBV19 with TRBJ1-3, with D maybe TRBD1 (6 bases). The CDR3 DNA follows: TGTGCCAGTAGTATTTCCATCGGACAGAGCTCTGGAAACACCATATATTTT. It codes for CASSISIGQSSGNTIYF.